This passage covers 20 T cell receptor beta chains from one sample sequenced in a study of blood T cell repertoires in COVID-19. Assay used: immunoSEQ multiplex PCR; TCRdb lists only in-frame clones, some missing. Counted here are fewer than 300,000 clones, about 91% occurring once; the ten biggest clones make up more than 1%. Sequences were obtained from PBMCs or T cells enriched from blood (not recorded which). The origin of the receptors is a woman aged 40-49 years with acute COVID-19.

The chain joins TRBV4-2 to TRBJ2-1; 9 positions agree with TRBD2. The CDR3 runs to 16 residues. The J segment lost 4 bases and the V segment lost 7 bases, leaving 11 bases of the junction unmatched. In germline, CDR1 is LGHNA, CDR2 YNFKEQ. CDR3 region: CASTPSTSGIYNEQFF. The CDR3 bases are TGTGCCAGCACCCCCTCGACTAGCGGTATTTACAATGAGCAGTTCTTC.

The chain employs TRBV7-2 and TRBJ1-2, with TRBD1 matching 8 bases. The V gene end was trimmed by 5 bases and the J gene end by 6 bases; junction bases not matched to a gene: 8. The CDR3 is 14 residues long. Germline-derived CDR1 and CDR2 are SGHTA and FQGNSA. The DNA of the CDR3 is TGTGCCAGCAGCCCACTACCAGGGGGCAATGGCTACACCTTC. Its translation: CASSPLPGGNGYTF.

The J gene is TRBJ1-6, the V gene TRBV5-4; D ambiguous. V gave up 4 bases and J gave up 8 bases, with 19 bases separating them. CDR1 SGHNT and CDR2 YYREEE come from the germline V gene (reference sequence). The CDR3 totals 16 residues. The CDR3 bases are TGTGCCAGCAGCCCGCCGGGTGGACGGAGGGATTCACCCCTCCACTTT. It is translated as CASSPPGGRRDSPLHF.

The DNA of the CDR3 is TGCAGTGCTAGTGGTACGGGGGGCCCTTATGAAGCTAACTATGGCTACACCTTC. Translating gives CSASGTGGPYEANYGYTF. J is TRBJ1-2 and V is TRBV20-1; TRBD1 might be the D (6 bases). Germline CDR1 reads DFQATT; CDR2 reads SNEGSKA (reference sequence). V was cut by 3 bases and J by 0 bases, with 23 bases left in between. This CDR3 has 18 amino acids.

The V gene is TRBV7-6, the J gene TRBJ1-2; 7 bases fit TRBD1. This CDR3 comprises 15 residues. Germline lookup yields CDR1 SGHVS and CDR2 FNYEAQ. Trimming at V came to 5 bases and at J to 2 bases, leaving 8 bases not matched to a gene. The CDR3 sequence is CASSPWDSQNYGYTF. In DNA, the CDR3 is TGTGCCAGCAGCCCCTGGGACAGCCAAAACTATGGCTACACCTTC.

This clone was seen a single time. The chain is built from TRBV3-1 (or the pseudogene TRBV3-2) and TRBJ1-6; D perhaps matches TRBD1 (6 bases). V lost 3 bases to trimming and J lost 13 bases, with 13 bases between them. CDR3 length equals 13 residues. The germline gives CDR1 LGHDT, CDR2 YNNKEL (reference sequence). The chain's CDR3 is CASSQSQGSPLHF. Written as DNA, the CDR3 is TGTGCCAGCAGCCAGAGTCAGGGGTCCCCCCTCCACTTT.

V is TRBV5-1 and J is TRBJ2-7; D possibly corresponds to TRBD2 (5 bases). CDR1 SGHRS and CDR2 YFSETQ come from the germline V gene. Trimming took off 4 bases at V and 3 bases at J, with 14 bases between the two ends. This CDR3 contains 14 residues. CDR3 nucleotide sequence: TGCGCCAGCAGCCCGGACCCTAGCCTCTACGAGCAGTACTTC. Translating gives CASSPDPSLYEQYF.

The chain joins TRBV19 to TRBJ2-7; 8 bases agree with TRBD2. The CDR3 consists of 14 residues. Germline V CDR1 and CDR2: LNHDA, SQIVND (reference sequence). V was pared by 5 bases and J by 6 bases, with 9 bases of the junction left unmatched. Here the CDR3 DNA reads TGTGCCAGTAGTTTGGTTGGACTAGCAGGCGAGCAGTACTTC. It encodes CASSLVGLAGEQYF.

In DNA form, the CDR3 reads TGCAGCGTTGCCCGAGGGTGGGGGCTCTCCTACGAGCAGTACTTC. Residues: CSVARGWGLSYEQYF. The chain combines TRBV29-1 with TRBJ2-7, with a weak D call TRBD1 (6 bases). Germline V CDR1 and CDR2: SQVTM, ANQGSEA. Between the trimmed V and J ends, which lost 4 bases and 0 bases, there was a span of 16 bases. The CDR3 runs to 15 residues.

The gene calls are TRBV7-3 and TRBJ1-2; 8 nucleotides agree with TRBD1. This CDR3 is 13 amino acids long. Germline V gene lookup returns CDR1 SGHTA and CDR2 FQGTGA. V shed 4 bases and J 6 bases; nucleotides not matched to a gene: 4. The CDR3 region has the DNA TGTGCCAGCAGCTCCGGACAGGGACATGGCTACACCTTC. Protein: CASSSGQGHGYTF.

The rearrangement joins TRBV18 to TRBJ2-7; 8 nucleotides agree with TRBD2. The V gene end was trimmed by 0 bases and the J gene end by 0 bases; junction bases not matched to a gene: 7. Germline CDR1 and CDR2: KGHSH and LQKENI. This CDR3 comprises 17 residues. The CDR3 loop reads CASSPPAGGESSYEQYF. The CDR3 region has the DNA TGTGCCAGCTCACCACCGGCCGGGGGGGAGAGCTCCTACGAGCAGTACTTC.

J is TRBJ2-1 and V is TRBV9; 9 positions agree with TRBD1. Germline V gene sequence: CDR1 SGDLS, CDR2 YYNGEE. J was trimmed by 6 bases and V by 2 bases; bases with no gene match: 0. The CDR3 is 13 amino acids. CDR3 sequence: CASSVTGGNEQFF. In DNA, the CDR3 is TGTGCCAGCAGCGTGACAGGGGGCAATGAGCAGTTCTTC.

This clone turned up a few times. V usage is TRBV10-3 and J usage is TRBJ1-2, with TRBD1 identical over 7 bases. CDR3 size: 13 residues. V lost 5 bases to trimming and J lost 6 bases; unmatched junction nucleotides: 6. In germline, CDR1 is ENHRY, CDR2 SYGVKD. CDR3 sequence (DNA): TGTGCCATCAGTATAGACAGGGCGGATGGCTACACCTTC. It encodes CAISIDRADGYTF.

This rearrangement joins TRBV19 to TRBJ1-2, with 12 nucleotides matching TRBD1. This CDR3 has 15 residues. Germline CDR1 reads LNHDA; CDR2 reads SQIVND (reference sequence). Unmatched junction bases numbered 7, after V lost 4 bases and J lost 7 bases. CDR3 in amino acids: CASSTAGQGARGYTF. CDR3 sequence (DNA): TGTGCCAGTAGTACCGCGGGACAGGGGGCGCGTGGCTACACCTTC.

This rearrangement joins TRBV27 to TRBJ2-3; tentatively, D is TRBD2 (6 bases). The germline V gene has CDR1 MNHEY and CDR2 SMNVEV (reference sequence). This CDR3 spans 13 amino acids. Trimming left V 8 bases short and J 5 bases short, with 14 bases between. The CDR3 DNA is TGTGCCAGCCGTGGGGCGGGACGAGATACGCAGTATTTT. It specifies CASRGAGRDTQYF.

There are a few counts of this clone. The chain uses TRBV3-1 (or the pseudogene TRBV3-2) and TRBJ2-2; TRBD2 aligns across 8 bases. The CDR3 totals 17 residues. CDR1 LGHDT and CDR2 YNNKEL come from the germline V gene (reference sequence). The junction had 11 bases not matched to a gene; V was cut back by 4 bases and J by 4 bases. The CDR3 loop reads CASSPPTISGSTGELFF. The CDR3 DNA reads TGTGCCAGCAGCCCCCCCACAATAAGCGGGAGCACCGGGGAGCTGTTTTTT.

The rearrangement uses TRBV30 and TRBJ1-1; the match to TRBD1 covers 7 bases. The CDR3 runs 14 residues. V shed 7 bases, J shed 2 bases, and the junction held 10 bases outside the gene matches. Germline CDR1 and CDR2: GTSNPN and SVGIG (reference sequence). This CDR3 reads CALTGRGDNTEAFF. As DNA, the CDR3 is TGTGCCTTGACAGGGCGAGGGGATAACACTGAAGCTTTCTTT.

The rearrangement links TRBV6-5 to TRBJ1-2; a possible D gene is TRBD1 (5 bases). This CDR3 region has 15 residues. Germline V CDR1 and CDR2: MNHEY, SVGAGI. The V gene lost 6 bases and the J gene lost 0 bases, with 14 bases spanning the gap. CDR3 sequence reads: CASRIGTGANYGYTF. For the CDR3, the DNA is TGTGCCAGCAGGATAGGGACGGGAGCTAACTATGGCTACACCTTC.

The gene calls are TRBV6-1 and TRBJ1-2; D unclear. There are 15 residues in the CDR3. Germline V gene sequence: CDR1 MNHNS, CDR2 SASEGT. V was clipped by 1 base and J by 4 bases, with 13 bases between them. The CDR3 region has the DNA TGTGCCAGCAGTGAAGGTGGCAGTCACCCCTATGGCTACACCTTC. It is translated as CASSEGGSHPYGYTF.

V is TRBV7-2 and J is TRBJ1-5, with D maybe TRBD1 (6 bases). The CDR3 sequence is 16 residues long. The germline CDR1 and CDR2 sequences are SGHTA and FQGNSA. V was trimmed by 1 base and J by 1 base, leaving 11 bases between them. The CDR3 protein is CASSLVGGVSNQPQHF. CDR3 nucleotides: TGTGCCAGCAGCTTAGTTGGGGGCGTCAGCAATCAGCCCCAGCATTTT.